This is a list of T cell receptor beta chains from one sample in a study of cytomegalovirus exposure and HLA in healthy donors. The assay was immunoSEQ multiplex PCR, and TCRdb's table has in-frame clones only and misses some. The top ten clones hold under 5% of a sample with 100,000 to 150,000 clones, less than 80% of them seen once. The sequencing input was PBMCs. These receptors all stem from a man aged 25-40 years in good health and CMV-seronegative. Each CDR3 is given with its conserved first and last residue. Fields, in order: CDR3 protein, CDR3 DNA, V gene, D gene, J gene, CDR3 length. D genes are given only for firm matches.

cdr3_aa: CASSLGSGWTYEQYF
cdr3_nt: TGTGCCAGCAGTTTAGGATCAGGGTGGACCTACGAGCAGTACTTC
v_call: TRBV27
d_call: NA
j_call: TRBJ2-7
cdr3_length: 15

cdr3_aa: CASSKDPWGQNNEKLFF
cdr3_nt: TGTGCCAGCAGCAAAGACCCGTGGGGGCAGAATAATGAAAAACTGTTTTTT
v_call: TRBV21-1
d_call: NA
j_call: TRBJ1-4
cdr3_length: 17

cdr3_aa: CSARDSARATF
cdr3_nt: TGCAGTGCTAGAGATTCCGCCAGGGCCACCTTC
v_call: TRBV20-1
d_call: NA
j_call: TRBJ1-2
cdr3_length: 11

cdr3_aa: CASSQDWQGSTDTQYF
cdr3_nt: TGCGCCAGCAGCCAAGATTGGCAGGGCAGCACAGATACGCAGTATTTT
v_call: TRBV4-1
d_call: NA
j_call: TRBJ2-3
cdr3_length: 16

cdr3_aa: CASSLDRGGYTF
cdr3_nt: TGTGCCAGCAGCTTGGACAGGGGTGGCTACACCTTC
v_call: TRBV7-9
d_call: TRBD1
j_call: TRBJ1-2
cdr3_length: 12

cdr3_aa: CASSHPSRGGLKNTEAFF
cdr3_nt: TGCGCCAGCAGCCACCCAAGTCGCGGGGGGTTAAAGAACACTGAAGCTTTCTTT
v_call: TRBV4-1
d_call: NA
j_call: TRBJ1-1
cdr3_length: 18

cdr3_aa: CASSYRQGRSYEQYF
cdr3_nt: TGTGCCAGCAGTTACCGGCAGGGAAGGTCCTACGAGCAGTACTTC
v_call: TRBV6-5
d_call: NA
j_call: TRBJ2-7
cdr3_length: 15

cdr3_aa: CASSEAGEGNTEAFF
cdr3_nt: TGTGCCAGCAGTGAAGCTGGAGAGGGGAACACTGAAGCTTTCTTT
v_call: TRBV2
d_call: NA
j_call: TRBJ1-1
cdr3_length: 15

cdr3_aa: CASSQDSRQGAYEQYF
cdr3_nt: TGCGCCAGCAGCCAAGATTCGAGACAGGGGGCCTACGAGCAGTACTTC
v_call: TRBV4-1
d_call: TRBD1
j_call: TRBJ2-7
cdr3_length: 16

cdr3_aa: CASSEGRGTDTQYF
cdr3_nt: TGTGCCAGCAGCGAAGGACGGGGCACAGATACGCAGTATTTT
v_call: TRBV2
d_call: NA
j_call: TRBJ2-3
cdr3_length: 14

cdr3_aa: CASRYGNTEAFF
cdr3_nt: TGTGCCAGCAGGTACGGGAACACTGAAGCTTTCTTT
v_call: TRBV27
d_call: NA
j_call: TRBJ1-1
cdr3_length: 12

cdr3_aa: CASSEDGTGTYEQYF
cdr3_nt: TGTGCCAGTAGTGAAGACGGGACAGGGACCTACGAGCAGTACTTC
v_call: TRBV19
d_call: TRBD1
j_call: TRBJ2-7
cdr3_length: 15

cdr3_aa: CAWSVKGQGRGAGYTF
cdr3_nt: TGTGCCTGGAGTGTAAAGGGTCAGGGCAGAGGTGCGGGCTACACCTTC
v_call: TRBV30
d_call: NA
j_call: TRBJ1-2
cdr3_length: 16